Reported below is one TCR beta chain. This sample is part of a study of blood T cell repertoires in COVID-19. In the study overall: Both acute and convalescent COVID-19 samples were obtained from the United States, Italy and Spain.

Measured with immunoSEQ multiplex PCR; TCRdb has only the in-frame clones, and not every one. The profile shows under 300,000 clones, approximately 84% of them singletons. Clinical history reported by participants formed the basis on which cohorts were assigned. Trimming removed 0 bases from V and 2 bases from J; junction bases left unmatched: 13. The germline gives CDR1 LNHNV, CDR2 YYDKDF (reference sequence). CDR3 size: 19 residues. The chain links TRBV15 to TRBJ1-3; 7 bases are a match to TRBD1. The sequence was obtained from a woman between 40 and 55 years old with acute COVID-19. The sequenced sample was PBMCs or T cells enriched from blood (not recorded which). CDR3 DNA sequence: TGTGCCACCAGCAGAGATGGACCCTCGCTAGGGGGCCCTGGAAACACCATATATTTT. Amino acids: CATSRDGPSLGGPGNTIYF.